One sample yielded the 13 T cell receptor beta chains listed below, sequenced in a study of T cell changes during pregnancy in multiple sclerosis. Assay used: immunoSEQ multiplex PCR; TCRdb lists only in-frame clones, some missing. The repertoire has some 24,000 clones, around 86% of them found once; the top ten carry under 1.1%. The sample in question was CD4+ T cells from peripheral blood mononuclear cells, obtained in the second trimester of pregnancy. All receptors come from a female donor in good health, enrolled as a control in a pregnancy study.

In its sample, this clone is medium-sized. The chain links TRBV6-1 to TRBJ1-2, with 8 bases lining up with TRBD1. The germline V gene has CDR1 MNHNS and CDR2 SASEGT. This CDR3 comprises 16 residues. Trimming removed 2 bases from V and 5 bases from J; junction bases left unmatched: 10. DNA of the CDR3: TGTGCCAGCAGTGAAATCGGACAGGGCGGCCGTTATGGCTACACCTTC. Translating it yields CASSEIGQGGRYGYTF.

This clone was counted a single time. The rearrangement uses TRBV10-3 and TRBJ1-2; a weak D match, TRBD1 (6 bases). From germline, CDR1 is ENHRY and CDR2 SYGVKD. V shed 9 bases and J shed 8 bases, with 19 bases lying between them. This CDR3 comprises 13 residues. CDR3 in amino acids: CAIRTVLVTGYTF. The CDR3 DNA sequence: TGTGCCATTAGGACAGTCCTTGTTACGGGCTACACCTTC.

This clone was detected only a few times. The sample holds other DNA sequences that translate to the same CDR3. The V gene is TRBV19, the J gene TRBJ1-1, with TRBD1 as a possible D gene (5 bases). Trimming pared 7 bases from V and 5 bases from J, leaving 17 bases between. The CDR3 consists of 14 residues. Germline V gene data show CDR1 as LNHDA and CDR2 as SQIVND (reference sequence). The CDR3 here is CASTSTGGRTEAFF. CDR3 sequence (DNA): TGTGCCAGTACCTCGACCGGGGGAAGGACTGAAGCTTTCTTT. Using reference TRBV19 and TRBJ1-1 for the parts outside the CDR3, the full variable domain is DGGITQSPKYLFRKEGQNVTLSCEQNLNHDAMYWYRQDPGQGLRLIYYSQIVNDFQKGDIAEGYSVSREKKESFPLTVTSAQKNPTAFYLCASTSTGGRTEAFFGQGTRLTVV.

The chain combines TRBV28 with TRBJ2-5, with 9 bases lining up with TRBD2. CDR1 and CDR2 from the germline V gene are MDHEN and SYDVKM. The CDR3 contains 14 residues. The V segment lost 5 bases and the J segment 11 bases; nucleotides outside the gene matches: 12. Here the CDR3 reads CASSNAGGVGEQYF. The CDR3 bases are TGTGCCAGCAGTAACGCGGGAGGGGTGGGGGAGCAGTACTTC.

The chain carries TRBV7-2 and TRBJ2-5, with TRBD1 matching 9 bases. Germline CDR1 and CDR2: SGHTA and FQGNSA. The CDR3 extends over 15 amino acids. The junction had 10 bases not matched to a gene; V was cut back by 6 bases and J by 5 bases. The CDR3, as DNA: TGTGCCAGCAGGGAGGGGACAGGGCAGGGGGAGACCCAGTACTTC. Protein sequence: CASREGTGQGETQYF.

This clone was observed once. This chain joins TRBV6-5 and TRBJ2-5; 8 nucleotides agree with TRBD2. CDR3 size: 15 residues. Germline CDR1 and CDR2: MNHEY and SVGAGI. Trimming at V came to 0 bases and at J to 4 bases, leaving 4 bases not matched to a gene. The CDR3: CASSYSWSGGETQYF. CDR3 coding DNA: TGTGCCAGCAGTTACTCGTGGAGCGGGGGAGAGACCCAGTACTTC.

This chain links TRBV6-5 with TRBJ2-3; no firm D call. CDR3 length: 13 residues. The germline CDR1 and CDR2 sequences are MNHEY and SVGAGI. The germline V and J ends were trimmed by 6 bases and 0 bases, with 7 bases remaining between them. The CDR3 sequence: CASRSYSTDTQYF. CDR3 DNA: TGTGCCAGCAGATCCTATAGCACAGATACGCAGTATTTT.

J is TRBJ1-4 and V is TRBV5-1, with D possibly TRBD1 on 6 matching bases. The CDR3 covers 17 residues. Germline V gene lookup returns CDR1 SGHRS and CDR2 YFSETQ. Trimming left V 0 bases short and J 0 bases short, with 12 bases between. The CDR3 DNA follows: TGCGCCAGCAGCTTGGGGCGACAGGTTGCAACTAATGAAAAACTGTTTTTT. This gives the protein CASSLGRQVATNEKLFF.

CDR3 sequence (DNA): TGTGCCAGCAGCTCCCGACAGGGGGCCACAGATACGCAGTATTTT. Residues: CASSSRQGATDTQYF. The chain combines TRBV9 with TRBJ2-3; 10 bases agree with TRBD1. Looked up from germline, CDR1 is SGDLS and CDR2 is YYNGEE. The junction had 4 bases not matched to a gene; V was cut back by 4 bases and J by 2 bases. This CDR3 comprises 15 residues.

This clone was seen only a few times. The chain recombines TRBV18 with TRBJ1-2, with 8 bases fitting TRBD1. Germline loops: CDR1 KGHSH, CDR2 LQKENI. Germline trimming cut 6 bases from V and 8 bases from J; bases unmatched to any gene: 14. This CDR3 has 15 amino acids. The CDR3 DNA follows: TGTGCCAGCTCCTCCCTTGACAGGGGAGAGGGAGGCTACACCTTC. Its protein product is CASSSLDRGEGGYTF.

This clone appeared once. The V gene is TRBV2, the J gene TRBJ1-2, with 9 bases lining up with TRBD1. The V and J ends lost 6 bases and 4 bases, in that order; junction bases with no gene match: 6. The CDR3 is 14 amino acids. CDR1 SNHLY and CDR2 FYNNEI come from the germline V gene. The chain's CDR3 is CASSRQGGSYGYTF. CDR3 DNA sequence: TGTGCCAGCAGCCGACAGGGGGGCTCCTATGGCTACACCTTC.

The gene calls are TRBV5-1 and TRBJ2-2; TRBD1 matches 9 bases. Losses at the gene ends were 1 base for V and 4 bases for J; bases not matched to a gene: 5. CDR3 size: 16 residues. From germline, CDR1 is SGHRS and CDR2 YFSETQ. CDR3 residues: CASSLRPGQGTGELFF. The CDR3 coding sequence is TGCGCCAGCAGCTTGAGACCGGGACAGGGCACCGGGGAGCTGTTTTTT.

The chain couples TRBV19 to TRBJ1-5, with D hard to call. V was trimmed by 5 bases and J by 6 bases, leaving 17 bases between them. CDR1 and CDR2 (germline): LNHDA, SQIVND (reference sequence). CDR3 size: 15 residues. CDR3: CASSLTHDWSQPQHF. As DNA, the CDR3 is TGTGCCAGTAGTCTCACCCATGACTGGAGTCAGCCCCAGCATTTT.